These 20 T cell receptor beta chains came from one sample sequenced in a study of blood T cell repertoires in COVID-19. Generated by immunoSEQ multiplex PCR, the TCRdb table keeps only in-frame clones and is missing some. The sample contains about 86,000 clones, roughly 88% of which appear only once. The material sequenced was peripheral blood. The receptor set was obtained from a woman aged 80 or over with active or convalescent COVID-19.

V gene TRBV5-5 combines with J gene TRBJ1-1, with a weak D call TRBD1 (6 bases). The CDR3 has 14 amino acids. V shed 3 bases and J shed 5 bases, with 14 bases lying between them. Germline loops: CDR1 SGHKS, CDR2 YYEKEE (reference sequence). The CDR3 sequence: CASSSPGGRTEAFF. The CDR3 DNA reads TGTGCCAGCAGCTCTCCCGGGGGGCGGACTGAAGCTTTCTTT.

The CDR3 sequence: CASSDRFGNEKLFF. CDR3 in DNA: TGTGCCAGCAGTGACAGGTTTGGCAATGAAAAACTGTTTTTT. The genes are TRBV2 and TRBJ1-4; D is unresolved. Trimming left V 3 bases short and J 5 bases short, with 10 bases between. Germline values: CDR1 SNHLY, CDR2 FYNNEI. The length of the CDR3 is 14 residues.

The CDR3 DNA is TGCGCCAGCAGCCCTCTCCGGGGCAATGAGCAGTTCTTC. Protein product: CASSPLRGNEQFF. The V and J genes are TRBV4-3 and TRBJ2-1; TRBD2 is a possible D gene (5 bases). Trimming stripped 4 bases from V and 6 bases from J, with 10 bases between. CDR1 LGHNA and CDR2 YSLEER come from the germline V gene. CDR3 length equals 13 residues.

The rearrangement joins TRBV29-1 to TRBJ2-3, with 8 bases fitting TRBD2. Germline lookup yields CDR1 SQVTM and CDR2 ANQGSEA. The V and J ends lost 6 bases and 4 bases, in that order; junction bases with no gene match: 12. This CDR3 contains 15 residues. CDR3 sequence: CSVGRAGGVADTQYF. CDR3 nucleotides: TGCAGCGTCGGGAGGGCGGGGGGTGTCGCAGATACGCAGTATTTT.

The count of this clone is one. The chain combines TRBV19 with TRBJ2-1, with 8 bases aligning to TRBD2. CDR1 LNHDA and CDR2 SQIVND come from the germline V gene (reference sequence). J gave up 2 bases and V 7 bases, and 7 bases lay outside the gene matches. The CDR3 is made up of 15 amino acids. CDR3 nucleotide sequence: TGTGCCAGTAAATTCGCCGGGGGGGCCTACAATGAGCAGTTCTTC. Encoded protein: CASKFAGGAYNEQFF.

CDR3 sequence: CASSALLAGDGDTQYF. The CDR3 DNA sequence: TGTGCCAGCAGTGCTTTACTAGCGGGAGATGGAGATACGCAGTATTTT. The chain has TRBV2 and TRBJ2-3; 11 positions agree with TRBD2. The V and J ends lost 4 bases and 5 bases, in that order; junction bases with no gene match: 8. CDR1 and CDR2 from the germline V gene are SNHLY and FYNNEI. The CDR3 sequence is 16 residues long.

The gene calls are TRBV9 and TRBJ2-3; 10 nucleotides agree with TRBD2. After removal of 4 bases from V and 4 bases from J, the junction contained 12 bases not matched to a gene. CDR3 size: 17 residues. Germline CDR1 and CDR2: SGDLS and YYNGEE. CDR3 amino acids: CASSPETSGRAADTQYF. The CDR3 DNA sequence: TGTGCCAGCAGCCCCGAAACGAGCGGGAGGGCCGCAGATACGCAGTATTTT.

This chain connects TRBV7-9 to TRBJ1-5; D remains unclear. V lost 4 bases to trimming and J lost 3 bases, with 4 bases between them. CDR1 is SEHNR and CDR2 is FQNEAQ in the germline V gene (reference sequence). The CDR3 length is 12 residues. The CDR3 DNA is TGTGCCAGCAGCTCTACCAATCAGCCCCAGCATTTT. Amino acid sequence: CASSSTNQPQHF. Combining the CDR3 with reference TRBV7-9 and TRBJ1-5 gives the whole variable domain DTGVSQNPRHKITKRGQNVTFRCDPISEHNRLYWYRQTLGQGPEFLTYFQNEAQLEKSRLLSDRFSAERPKGSFSTLEIQRTEQGDSAMYLCASSSTNQPQHFGDGTRLSIL.

For the CDR3, the DNA is TGCAGCGTTGAAGGCAGTGCTGCCTACACCTTC. Its protein product is CSVEGSAAYTF. This chain uses TRBV29-1 with TRBJ1-2; D is ambiguous. The V and J ends lost 1 base and 10 bases respectively, with 10 bases between them. The CDR3 has 11 amino acids. CDR1 is SQVTM, CDR2 ANQGSEA, per germline.

The gene calls are TRBV13 and TRBJ2-2, with D unresolved. The CDR3 loop spans 15 amino acids. Germline V CDR1 and CDR2: PRHDT, FYEKMQ (reference sequence). Trimming pared 7 bases from V and 8 bases from J, leaving 20 bases between. The CDR3 bases are TGTGCCAGCACCTCCATGGGCCGAAAAAAGGGGGAGCTGTTTTTT. Translated: CASTSMGRKKGELFF.

J is TRBJ2-1 and V is TRBV7-2, with a weak D call TRBD1 (5 bases). The CDR3 sequence is 14 residues long. Germline values: CDR1 SGHTA, CDR2 FQGNSA. V was pared by 4 bases and J by 8 bases, with 15 bases between. The CDR3 region is CASSSPGFRHEQFF. As DNA, the CDR3 is TGTGCCAGCAGCTCACCAGGGTTTCGGCATGAGCAGTTCTTC.

This clone was seen more than once but under ten times. The rearrangement uses TRBV4-1 and TRBJ2-7; D possibly corresponds to TRBD2 (6 bases). Germline V gene data show CDR1 as MGHRA and CDR2 as YSYEKL. The CDR3 has 15 residues. Trimming stripped 3 bases from V and 2 bases from J, with 14 bases between. CDR3 loop: CASSQAGPGAYEQYF. Here the CDR3 DNA reads TGCGCCAGCAGCCAGGCCGGGCCGGGGGCCTACGAGCAGTACTTC.

The rearrangement uses TRBV6-5 and TRBJ2-6; TRBD2 matches 9 bases. The CDR3 sequence is 15 residues long. The J segment lost 4 bases and the V segment lost 6 bases, leaving 4 bases of the junction unmatched. Per germline, CDR1 MNHEY and CDR2 SVGAGI. The DNA for the CDR3 is TGTGCCAGCAGAGCGGGAGGAGCCGGGGCCAACGTCCTGACTTTC. Encoded protein: CASRAGGAGANVLTF.

The CDR3 protein is CASSAGTSGYNEQFF. The CDR3 DNA sequence: TGTGCCAGCAGCGCCGGGACTAGCGGCTACAATGAGCAGTTCTTC. This chain joins TRBV5-4 and TRBJ2-1; the match to TRBD2 covers 11 bases. The V gene's germline CDR1 is SGHNT and CDR2 YYREEE (reference sequence). V lost 4 bases and J lost 3; bases outside the gene matches: 3. This CDR3 has 15 amino acids.

V usage is TRBV9 and J usage is TRBJ2-2; D is ambiguous. Looked up from germline, CDR1 is SGDLS and CDR2 is YYNGEE. Trimming pared 10 bases from V and 3 bases from J, leaving 16 bases between. The CDR3 runs 14 residues. The CDR3 region has the DNA TGTGCCCAATACCGCGCCTATGACACCGGGGAGCTGTTTTTT. Protein sequence: CAQYRAYDTGELFF.

This chain uses TRBV21-1 with TRBJ1-5; no DNA check was done on the table's D call, TRBD1. TRBV21-1 is a listed pseudogene. The CDR3 sequence is 16 residues long. CDR3 nucleotide sequence: TGTGCCAGCAGCAAAGGTGGCAGATATAGCAATCAGCCCCAGCATTTT. This translates into CASSKGGRYSNQPQHF.

The chain uses TRBV19 and TRBJ1-1, with 8 nucleotides matching TRBD1. The germline V gene has CDR1 LNHDA and CDR2 SQIVND (reference sequence). The junction had 5 bases not matched to a gene; V was cut back by 3 bases and J by 2 bases. There are 15 residues in the CDR3. The CDR3 nucleotides read TGTGCCAGTAGTATCCTCGGGACAGGCAACACTGAAGCTTTCTTT. This sequence encodes CASSILGTGNTEAFF.

The chain recombines TRBV10-1 with TRBJ1-5, with TRBD1 matching over 9 bases. The length of the CDR3 is 13 residues. The ends lost 6 bases at V and 5 bases at J; junction bases unmatched: 2. Germline loops: CDR1 WNHNN, CDR2 SYGVQD (reference sequence). CDR3 nucleotide sequence: TGCGCCAGCAGGGGGACAGGGCATCAGCCCCAGCATTTT. Translation: CASRGTGHQPQHF.

V usage is TRBV20-1 and J usage is TRBJ1-5; D may be TRBD1 (5 bases). The V end lost 6 bases, the J end lost 11 bases, and 11 bases lay between the germline ends. The CDR3 totals 10 residues. CDR1 is DFQATT, CDR2 SNEGSKA, per germline (reference sequence). The CDR3 DNA follows: TGCAGTGCGGGGCTTCCGGCCCAGCATTTT. Amino acid sequence: CSAGLPAQHF.

The rearrangement links TRBV5-6 to TRBJ1-1; TRBD1 matches at 8 bases. Germline CDR1 and CDR2: SGHDT and YYEEEE. The V gene end was trimmed by 2 bases and the J gene end by 0 bases; junction bases not matched to a gene: 6. This CDR3 spans 16 amino acids. The CDR3 reads CASSLDRGILNTEAFF. The CDR3 bases are TGTGCCAGCAGCTTAGACAGGGGAATACTGAACACTGAAGCTTTCTTT.